The 16 T cell receptor beta chains given below trace back to one sample, sequenced in a study of T-cell reconstitution after alpha-beta-depleted transplantation in children. The TCRbeta library incorporated unique molecular identifiers. TCRdb reprocessed the PCR reads with MiXCR, giving one entry per CDR3 protein. The repertoire holds over 200,000 distinct CDR3 sequences, about 8.2% seen once, with roughly 35% in the top ten. Specimen: PBMCs, mostly from graft donor cells, collected 360 days after TCRalphabeta/CD19-depleted stem cell transplant. The receptor source for this set is a male patient between 2 and 10 years old who had a stem cell transplant for acute myeloid leukemia, so the T cells may come from the graft donor.

This clonotype appeared many times. The CDR3 reads CASNPAGVTDTQYF. The CDR3 nucleotides read TGTGCCAGCAACCCAGCGGGGGTCACAGATACGCAGTATTTT. V is TRBV12-3 or TRBV12-4 and J is TRBJ2-3; 8 positions match TRBD2. The CDR3 contains 14 residues. J lost 2 bases, V lost 7 bases, and 5 bases had no gene match.

This clonotype was detected a few times. The chain employs TRBV11-3 and TRBJ2-1, with D maybe TRBD2 (5 bases). Germline lookup yields CDR1 SGHNT and CDR2 YENEEA. V lost 3 bases and J 6 bases, leaving 6 bases between the germline ends. The CDR3 consists of 12 residues. This CDR3 reads CASSFGVNEQFF. Written as DNA, the CDR3 is TGTGCCAGCAGCTTCGGGGTCAATGAGCAGTTCTTC.

This clonotype was found many times. The chain is built from TRBV6-5 and TRBJ2-7, with D perhaps TRBD1 (6 bases). Germline lookup yields CDR1 MNHEY and CDR2 SVGAGI. Trimming removed 1 base from V and 3 bases from J, with 16 bases in between. The CDR3 has 16 residues. The CDR3 sequence is CASSYFRQGPIYEQYF. The DNA of the CDR3 is TGTGCCAGCAGTTACTTCCGGCAGGGGCCAATCTACGAGCAGTACTTC.

The V gene is TRBV12-3 or TRBV12-4, the J gene TRBJ2-1; 11 nucleotides line up with TRBD2. With 6 bases clipped from V and 1 base from J, the junction kept 17 bases outside the gene matches. This CDR3 comprises 20 residues. CDR3 coding DNA: TGTGCCAGCAGACCAACACTAGCGGGAGTAGGTTTTATGTCCTACAATGAGCAGTTCTTC. Its translation: CASRPTLAGVGFMSYNEQFF.

This clonotype was seen more than once but under ten times. The chain employs TRBV9 and TRBJ1-6, with D maybe TRBD1 (5 bases). The CDR3 is 14 residues long. V was trimmed by 4 bases and J by 9 bases, leaving 14 bases between them. The germline V gene encodes CDR1 SGDLS and CDR2 YYNGEE. CDR3 nucleotides: TGTGCCAGCAGCCAGCGGGTTGGGGGTTCACCCCTCCACTTT. It translates to CASSQRVGGSPLHF.

The V and J genes are TRBV11-2 and TRBJ2-5, with 8 bases that match TRBD2. The V gene end was trimmed by 5 bases and the J gene end by 2 bases; junction bases not matched to a gene: 7. CDR1 is SGHAT, CDR2 FQNNGV, per germline. CDR3 length equals 15 residues. CDR3 in amino acids: CASSPNSGIQETQYF. CDR3 bases: TGTGCCAGCAGCCCCAATAGCGGGATTCAAGAGACCCAGTACTTC.

This clonotype was counted only a few times. V gene TRBV3-1 combines with J gene TRBJ2-5; D is undetermined. The CDR3 extends over 14 amino acids. Per the germline V gene, CDR1 is LGHDT and CDR2 is YNNKEL (reference sequence). V lost 1 base to trimming and J lost 3 bases, with 9 bases between them. CDR3 in amino acids: CASSQVVGEETQYF. The CDR3 DNA reads TGTGCCAGCAGCCAAGTGGTAGGAGAAGAGACCCAGTACTTC.

This clonotype was found a few times. The chain uses TRBV20-1 and TRBJ2-7, with 8 nucleotides matching TRBD2. With 6 bases clipped from V and 1 base from J, the junction kept 5 bases outside the gene matches. Germline CDR1 and CDR2: DFQATT and SNEGSKA (reference sequence). The CDR3 length is 13 residues. The CDR3, as DNA: TGCAGTGCCCTGCCTAGCGGGTCCTACGAGCAGTACTTC. Encoded protein: CSALPSGSYEQYF.

This clonotype showed up many times. V is TRBV5-1 and J is TRBJ2-2, with D perhaps TRBD1 or TRBD2 (5 bases each). The V and J ends lost 6 bases and 6 bases respectively, with 15 bases between them. Germline V gives CDR1 SGHRS, CDR2 YFSETQ. The CDR3 has 14 amino acids. CDR3 sequence reads: CASKGTSKPGELFF. The CDR3 region has the DNA TGCGCCAGCAAGGGGACCAGTAAACCCGGGGAGCTGTTTTTT.

This clonotype was counted only a few times. The chain employs TRBV10-3 and TRBJ2-7, with 11 bases aligning to TRBD2. With V trimmed by 5 bases and J by 5 bases, 2 bases remained unmatched. Germline lookup yields CDR1 ENHRY and CDR2 SYGVKD. This CDR3 spans 13 amino acids. The CDR3, as DNA: TGTGCCATCAGTCCACTAGCGGGGGACGAGCAGTACGTC. Translation gives CAISPLAGDEQYV.

The sample holds a few counts of this clonotype. J is TRBJ2-3 and V is TRBV20-1; D is undetermined. The CDR3 contains 16 residues. The V end lost 0 bases, the J end lost 0 bases, and 13 bases lay between the germline ends. The germline CDR1 and CDR2 sequences are DFQATT and SNEGSKA (reference sequence). The CDR3 nucleotides read TGCAGTGCTAGAGATCCTCCAGGTTCTAGCACAGATACGCAGTATTTT. As protein: CSARDPPGSSTDTQYF.

This clonotype was counted a few times. The rearrangement uses TRBV7-3 and TRBJ2-1; 13 bases line up with TRBD2. V shed 4 bases and J 11 bases; nucleotides not matched to a gene: 5. CDR1 is SGHTA and CDR2 is FQGTGA in the germline V gene. The length of the CDR3 is 14 residues. The CDR3 DNA reads TGTGCCAGCAGCTCGACTAGCGGGGGGTCACAGCAGTTCTTC. Protein sequence: CASSSTSGGSQQFF.

This clonotype was observed many times. The gene calls are TRBV5-1 and TRBJ2-5; D is undetermined. V lost 2 bases to trimming and J lost 5 bases, with 7 bases between them. CDR3 length equals 12 residues. Germline V gene lookup returns CDR1 SGHRS and CDR2 YFSETQ. The DNA of the CDR3 is TGCGCCAGCAGCTTTTTAGGGGAGACCCAGTACTTC. Residues: CASSFLGETQYF. The full variable domain, with the rest looked up from reference TRBV5-1 and TRBJ2-5, is KAGVTQTPRYLIKTRGQQVTLSCSPISGHRSVSWYQQTPGQGLQFLFEYFSETQRNKGNFPGRFSGRQFSNSRSEMNVSTLELGDSALYLCASSFLGETQYFGPGTRLLVL.

The chain recombines TRBV12-3 or TRBV12-4 with TRBJ1-2; 7 bases fit TRBD1. The trim removed 3 bases at V and 5 bases at J, leaving 6 bases unmatched. This CDR3 has 14 amino acids. Here the CDR3 reads CASSFESRGYGYTF. CDR3 bases: TGTGCCAGCAGTTTTGAGTCCAGGGGGTATGGCTACACCTTC.

This chain links TRBV20-1 with TRBJ2-3, with TRBD2 as a possible D gene (6 bases). The CDR3 totals 17 residues. Per the germline V gene, CDR1 is DFQATT and CDR2 is SNEGSKA (reference sequence). The CDR3 is CCPMENDRDSLQDTQYF. The CDR3 bases are TGCTGTCCCATGGAAAACGACCGGGACTCTCTCCAAGATACGCAGTATTTT.

The sample holds a few counts of this clonotype. The chain carries TRBV28 and TRBJ1-2; D is uncertain. The CDR3 extends over 11 amino acids. CDR1 and CDR2 from the germline V gene are MDHEN and SYDVKM. V lost 6 bases to trimming and J lost 4 bases, with 6 bases between them. CDR3 loop: CASSRGYGYTF. CDR3 nucleotide sequence: TGTGCCAGCAGCCGGGGCTATGGCTACACCTTC.